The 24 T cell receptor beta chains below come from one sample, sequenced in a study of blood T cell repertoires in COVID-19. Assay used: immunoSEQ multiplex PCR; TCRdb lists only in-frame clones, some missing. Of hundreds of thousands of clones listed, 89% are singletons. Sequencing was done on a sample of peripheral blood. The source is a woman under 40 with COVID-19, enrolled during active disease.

Here the CDR3 reads CASMGTSSYNEQFF. CDR3 bases: TGTGCCAGCATGGGGACTAGCTCCTACAATGAGCAGTTCTTC. The gene calls are TRBV2 and TRBJ2-1, with 8 bases lining up with TRBD2. Germline CDR1 is SNHLY and CDR2 is FYNNEI. The J segment lost 0 bases and the V segment lost 7 bases, leaving 2 bases of the junction unmatched. CDR3 length equals 14 residues.

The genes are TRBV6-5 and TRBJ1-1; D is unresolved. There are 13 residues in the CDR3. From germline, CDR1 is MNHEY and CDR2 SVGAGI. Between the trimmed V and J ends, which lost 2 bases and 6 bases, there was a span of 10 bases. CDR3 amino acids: CASSYGSHAEAFF. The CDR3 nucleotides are TGTGCCAGCAGTTACGGGAGCCACGCTGAAGCTTTCTTT.

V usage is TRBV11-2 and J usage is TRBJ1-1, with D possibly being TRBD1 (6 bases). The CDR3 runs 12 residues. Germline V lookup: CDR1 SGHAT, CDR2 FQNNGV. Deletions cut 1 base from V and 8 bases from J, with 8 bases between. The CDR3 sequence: CASSLGTVEAFF. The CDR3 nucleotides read TGTGCCAGCAGCTTAGGGACAGTCGAAGCTTTCTTT. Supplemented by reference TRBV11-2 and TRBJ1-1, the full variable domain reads EAGVAQSPRYKIIEKRQSVAFWCNPISGHATLYWYQQILGQGPKLLIQFQNNGVVDDSQLPKDRFSAERLKGVDSTLKIQPAKLEDSAVYLCASSLGTVEAFFGQGTRLTVV.

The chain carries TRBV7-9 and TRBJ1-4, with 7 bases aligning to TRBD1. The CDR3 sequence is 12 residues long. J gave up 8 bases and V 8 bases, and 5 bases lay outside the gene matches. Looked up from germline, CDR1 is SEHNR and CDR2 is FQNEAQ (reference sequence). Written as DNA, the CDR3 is TGTGCCAGCCGGACAGGACCAGAAAAACTGTTTTTT. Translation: CASRTGPEKLFF. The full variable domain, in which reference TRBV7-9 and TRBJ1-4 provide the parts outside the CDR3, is DTGVSQNPRHKITKRGQNVTFRCDPISEHNRLYWYRQTLGQGPEFLTYFQNEAQLEKSRLLSDRFSAERPKGSFSTLEIQRTEQGDSAMYLCASRTGPEKLFFGSGTQLSVL.

Here the CDR3 reads CASSQDWQTAEAFF. In DNA, the CDR3 is TGTGCCAGCAGCCAAGATTGGCAGACAGCTGAAGCTTTCTTT. The chain is built from TRBV3-1 (or the pseudogene TRBV3-2) and TRBJ1-1, with D possibly being TRBD1 (5 bases). The CDR3 covers 14 residues. Germline CDR1 and CDR2: LGHDT and YNNKEL (reference sequence). With 0 bases removed from V and 6 bases from J, the gap between germline ends came to 11 bases.

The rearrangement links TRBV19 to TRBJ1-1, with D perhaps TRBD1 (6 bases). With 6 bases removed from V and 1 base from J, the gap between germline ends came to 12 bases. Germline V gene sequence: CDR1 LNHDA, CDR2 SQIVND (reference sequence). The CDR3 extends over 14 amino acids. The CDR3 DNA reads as TGTGCCAGTAGGATCGACAGGAGGAACACTGAAGCTTTCTTT. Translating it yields CASRIDRRNTEAFF. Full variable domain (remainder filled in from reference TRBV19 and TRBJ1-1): DGGITQSPKYLFRKEGQNVTLSCEQNLNHDAMYWYRQDPGQGLRLIYYSQIVNDFQKGDIAEGYSVSREKKESFPLTVTSAQKNPTAFYLCASRIDRRNTEAFFGQGTRLTVV.

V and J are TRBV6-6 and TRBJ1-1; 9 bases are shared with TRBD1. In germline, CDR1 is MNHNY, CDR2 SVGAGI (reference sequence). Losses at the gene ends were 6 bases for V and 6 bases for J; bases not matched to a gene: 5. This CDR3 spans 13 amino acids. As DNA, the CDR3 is TGTGCCAGCAGCAGGGACAGGGTGGCTGAAGCTTTCTTT. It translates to CASSRDRVAEAFF.

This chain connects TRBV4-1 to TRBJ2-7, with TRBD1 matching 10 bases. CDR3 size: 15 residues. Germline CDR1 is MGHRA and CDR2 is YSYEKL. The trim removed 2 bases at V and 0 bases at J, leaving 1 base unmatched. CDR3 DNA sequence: TGCGCCAGCAGCCAACGGACAGGGGGCTCCTACGAGCAGTACTTC. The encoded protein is CASSQRTGGSYEQYF.

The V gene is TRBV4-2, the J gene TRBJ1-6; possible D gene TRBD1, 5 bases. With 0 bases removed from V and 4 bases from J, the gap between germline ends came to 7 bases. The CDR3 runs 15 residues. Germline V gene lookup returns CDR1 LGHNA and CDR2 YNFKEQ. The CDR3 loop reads CASSQEDTYNSPLHF. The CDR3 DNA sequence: TGTGCCAGCAGCCAAGAGGACACTTATAATTCACCCCTCCACTTT.

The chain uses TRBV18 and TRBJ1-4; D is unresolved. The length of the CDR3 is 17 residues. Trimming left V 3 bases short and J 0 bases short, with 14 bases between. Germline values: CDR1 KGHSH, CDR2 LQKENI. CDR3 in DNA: TGTGCCAGCTCACCCCTAAGGAGGGTTGCAACTAATGAAAAACTGTTTTTT. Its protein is CASSPLRRVATNEKLFF.

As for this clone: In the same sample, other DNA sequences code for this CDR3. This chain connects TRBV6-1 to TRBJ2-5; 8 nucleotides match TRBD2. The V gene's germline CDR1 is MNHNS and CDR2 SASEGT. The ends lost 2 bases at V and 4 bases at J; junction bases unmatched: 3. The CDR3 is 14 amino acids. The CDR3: CASSELAGGETQYF. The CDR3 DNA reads TGTGCCAGCAGTGAACTGGCGGGGGGAGAGACCCAGTACTTC.

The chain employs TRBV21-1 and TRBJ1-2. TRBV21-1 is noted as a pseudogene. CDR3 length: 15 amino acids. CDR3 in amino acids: CASSKGEHGNYGYTF. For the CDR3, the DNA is TGTGCCAGCAGCAAAGGGGAGCATGGGAACTATGGCTACACCTTC.

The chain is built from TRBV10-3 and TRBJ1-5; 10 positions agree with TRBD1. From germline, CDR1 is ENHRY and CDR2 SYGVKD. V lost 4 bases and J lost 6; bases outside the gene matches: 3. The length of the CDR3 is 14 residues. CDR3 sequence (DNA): TGTGCCATCAGTGCCCGGACAGGGGGTCAGCCCCAGCATTTT. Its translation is CAISARTGGQPQHF.

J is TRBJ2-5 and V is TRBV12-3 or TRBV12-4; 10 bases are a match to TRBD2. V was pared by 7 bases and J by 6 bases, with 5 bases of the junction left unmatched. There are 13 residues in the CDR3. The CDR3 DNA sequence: TGTGCCAGCAAGCGGGGGGGCAGACAGACCCAGTACTTC. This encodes CASKRGGRQTQYF.

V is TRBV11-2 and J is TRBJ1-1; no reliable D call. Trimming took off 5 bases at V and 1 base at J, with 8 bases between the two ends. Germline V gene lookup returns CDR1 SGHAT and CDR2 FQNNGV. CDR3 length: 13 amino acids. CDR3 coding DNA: TGTGCCAGCAGCCCCAGAGGGAACACTGAAGCTTTCTTT. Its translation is CASSPRGNTEAFF.

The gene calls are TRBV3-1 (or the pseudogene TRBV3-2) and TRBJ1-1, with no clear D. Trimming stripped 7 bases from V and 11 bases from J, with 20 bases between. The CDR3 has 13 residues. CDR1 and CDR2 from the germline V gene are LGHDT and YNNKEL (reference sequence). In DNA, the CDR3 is TGTGCCAGCACTTTCCGCGACGCGGGTACGGCTTTCTTT. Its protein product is CASTFRDAGTAFF.

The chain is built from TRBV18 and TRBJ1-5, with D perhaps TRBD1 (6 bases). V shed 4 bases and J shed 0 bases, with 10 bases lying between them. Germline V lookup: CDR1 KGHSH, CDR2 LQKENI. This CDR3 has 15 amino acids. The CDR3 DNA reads TGTGCCAGCTCACTGGACAGACATAGCAATCAGCCCCAGCATTTT. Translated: CASSLDRHSNQPQHF.

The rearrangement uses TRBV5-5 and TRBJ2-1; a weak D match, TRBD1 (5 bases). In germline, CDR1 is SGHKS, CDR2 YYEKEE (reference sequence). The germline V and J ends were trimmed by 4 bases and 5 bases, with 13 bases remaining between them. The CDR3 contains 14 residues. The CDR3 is CASSRSWGNNEQFF. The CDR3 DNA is TGTGCCAGCAGCCGATCTTGGGGCAACAATGAGCAGTTCTTC.

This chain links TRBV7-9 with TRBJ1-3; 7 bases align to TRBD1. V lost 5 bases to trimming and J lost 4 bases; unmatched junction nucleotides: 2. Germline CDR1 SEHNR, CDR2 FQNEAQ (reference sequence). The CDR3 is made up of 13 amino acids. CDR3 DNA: TGTGCCAGCAGCCAGGGACAGGGAAACACCATATATTTT. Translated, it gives CASSQGQGNTIYF.

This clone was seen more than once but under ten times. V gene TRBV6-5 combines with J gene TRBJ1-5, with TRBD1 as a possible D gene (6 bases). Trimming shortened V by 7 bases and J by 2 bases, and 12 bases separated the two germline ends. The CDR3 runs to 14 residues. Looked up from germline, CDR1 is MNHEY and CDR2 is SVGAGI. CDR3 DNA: TGTGCCAGCACACGGCGACAGGGCAATCAGCCCCAGCATTTT. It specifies CASTRRQGNQPQHF.

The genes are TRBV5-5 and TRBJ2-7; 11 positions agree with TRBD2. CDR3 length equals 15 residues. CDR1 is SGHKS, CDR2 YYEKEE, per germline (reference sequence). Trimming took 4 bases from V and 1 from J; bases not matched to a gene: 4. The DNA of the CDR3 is TGTGCCAGCAGCCGGCTAGCGGGGGGTTCCTACGAGCAGTACTTC. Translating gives CASSRLAGGSYEQYF.

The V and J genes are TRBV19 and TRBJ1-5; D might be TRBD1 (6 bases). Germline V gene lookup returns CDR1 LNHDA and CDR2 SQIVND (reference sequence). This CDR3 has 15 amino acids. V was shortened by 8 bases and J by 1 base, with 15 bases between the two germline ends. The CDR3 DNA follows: TGTGCCAGTGCAACAGGGCGGGTAAGCAATCAGCCCCAGCATTTT. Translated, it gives CASATGRVSNQPQHF.

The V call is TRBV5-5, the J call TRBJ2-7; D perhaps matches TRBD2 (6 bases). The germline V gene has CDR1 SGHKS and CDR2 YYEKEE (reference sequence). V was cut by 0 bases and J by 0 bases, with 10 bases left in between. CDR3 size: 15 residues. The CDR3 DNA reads TGTGCCAGCAGCTTGGAAGGCGGGAACTCCTACGAGCAGTACTTC. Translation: CASSLEGGNSYEQYF.

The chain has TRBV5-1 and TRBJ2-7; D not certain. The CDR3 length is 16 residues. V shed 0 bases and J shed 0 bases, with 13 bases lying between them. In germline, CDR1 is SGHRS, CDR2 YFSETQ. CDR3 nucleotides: TGCGCCAGCAGCTTGGGAGGCGGTTTGCTCTCCTACGAGCAGTACTTC. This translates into CASSLGGGLLSYEQYF.